This T cell receptor (beta chain) was recorded in a study of blood T cell repertoires in COVID-19 (dated by TCRdb to 2018 to 2020). Regarding the study in general: Samples from collaborators originated in the United States, Italy and Spain and spanned both the acute and convalescent phases of COVID-19. The prospective study material was composed of cDNA or gDNA derived from T cells, B-cell-depleted T cells, or PBMCs. Deeply sampled blood TCRbeta repertoires from subjects exposed to, actively infected with, or recovered from COVID-19 were included in the dataset. The repertoires were released in a freely available public database meant as a resource for research on the immune response to SARS-CoV-2. Samples were obtained from the ongoing ImmuneRACE study (first 160 participants) and from 950 to 1,500 subjects provided by 6 global collaborators. The sample metadata nearly always contained a de-identified subject ID, COVID-19 status, age in years and sex. Where HLA class I and class II types were available, the types were taken from metadata supplied by the sample provider, not from assay-based typing. Findings and caveats that apply to the study as a whole: The amount of clinical and demographic metadata varied by source and participant and was provided uncurated.

Details on this clone: Its antigen is currently not known. Per-base qualities were not stored, and no clone one base away is much larger.

The collaborating institutions used their own protocols to collect whole blood in K2EDTA tubes. For TCRbeta analysis, collaborators shipped samples as frozen whole blood, isolated PBMCs, or DNA extracted from either of those sample types. CDR1 SNHLY and CDR2 FYNNEI were looked up in the germline V gene. The CDR3 spans 18 residues, from the cysteine through the phenylalanine. Of the read, only the CDR3 DNA is kept; its 54 bases are in frame from base 1. The junction shows trimming of 2 bases on V and 10 bases on J, and the gene matches do not reach 19 bases of it. TCRbeta CDR3 regions were amplified from genomic DNA by means of the immunoSEQ Assay, a bias-controlled multiplex PCR. Per the original workflow: The number of nucleated cells in each sample was estimated by amplification of reference gene primers within the assay. To quantify the absolute abundance of each unique TCRbeta CDR3 rearrangement, sequence reads were collapsed and filtered. Productive Simpson clonality was computed per sample as the square root of Simpson's diversity index over productive rearrangements. Not all clones reach the TCRdb copy of this immuneACCESS table, which keeps in-frame sequences only. Checked studies attribute under half of the gap to unresolved V genes and leave the rest unexplained. Clonal size and the V and J genes are those of that table, whereas D and trimming came from the DNA. The sample table shows under 250,000 clones, and approximately 87% are seen once. The top ten constitute approximately 2.5% of the sample.

This TCR derives from a woman aged 70-85 years with active or convalescent COVID-19. The sequenced sample was peripheral blood. The chain is encoded by TRBV2 joined to TRBJ2-5, with 10 central nucleotides matching TRBD2. This receptor carries the CDR3 CASSERMVAGGNLELQYF. The base sequence is TGTGCCAGCAGTGAAAGGATGGTAGCGGGAGGTAACCTAGAGCTCCAGTACTTC.